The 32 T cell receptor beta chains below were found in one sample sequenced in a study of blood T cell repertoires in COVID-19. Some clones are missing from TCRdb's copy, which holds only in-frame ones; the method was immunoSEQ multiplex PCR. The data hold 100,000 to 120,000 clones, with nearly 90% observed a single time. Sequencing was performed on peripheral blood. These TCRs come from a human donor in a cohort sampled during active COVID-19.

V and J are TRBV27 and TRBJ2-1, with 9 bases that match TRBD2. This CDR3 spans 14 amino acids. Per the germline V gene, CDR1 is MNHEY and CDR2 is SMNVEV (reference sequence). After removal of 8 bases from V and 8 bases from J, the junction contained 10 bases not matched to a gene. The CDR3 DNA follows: TGTGCCAGCCGCACTAGCGGGCGCCAGGATGAGCAGTTCTTC. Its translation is CASRTSGRQDEQFF.

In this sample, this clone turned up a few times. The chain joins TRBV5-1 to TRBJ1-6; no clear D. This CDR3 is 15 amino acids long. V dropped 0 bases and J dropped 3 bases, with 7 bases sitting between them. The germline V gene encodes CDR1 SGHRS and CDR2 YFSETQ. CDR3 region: CASSLGPGYNSPLHF. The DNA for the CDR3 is TGCGCCAGCAGCTTGGGGCCAGGCTATAATTCACCCCTCCACTTT.

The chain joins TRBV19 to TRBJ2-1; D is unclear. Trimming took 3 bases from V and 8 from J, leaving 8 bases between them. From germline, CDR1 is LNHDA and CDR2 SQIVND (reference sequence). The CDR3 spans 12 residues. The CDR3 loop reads CASSIPPYEQFF. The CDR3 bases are TGTGCCAGTAGTATTCCCCCCTATGAGCAGTTCTTC. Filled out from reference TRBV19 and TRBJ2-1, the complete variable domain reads DGGITQSPKYLFRKEGQNVTLSCEQNLNHDAMYWYRQDPGQGLRLIYYSQIVNDFQKGDIAEGYSVSREKKESFPLTVTSAQKNPTAFYLCASSIPPYEQFFGPGTRLTVL.

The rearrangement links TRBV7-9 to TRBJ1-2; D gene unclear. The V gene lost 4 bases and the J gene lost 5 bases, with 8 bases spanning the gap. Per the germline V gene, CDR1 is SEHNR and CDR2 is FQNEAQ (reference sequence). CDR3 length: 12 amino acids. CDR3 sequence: CASSSFRYGYTF. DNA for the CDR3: TGTGCCAGCAGCTCTTTTCGGTATGGCTACACCTTC.

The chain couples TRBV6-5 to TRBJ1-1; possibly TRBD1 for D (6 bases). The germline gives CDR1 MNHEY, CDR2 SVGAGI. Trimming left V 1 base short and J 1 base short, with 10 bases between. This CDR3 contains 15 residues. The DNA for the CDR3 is TGTGCCAGCAGTTACTGGGGCAGGGGGAACACTGAAGCTTTCTTT. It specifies CASSYWGRGNTEAFF.

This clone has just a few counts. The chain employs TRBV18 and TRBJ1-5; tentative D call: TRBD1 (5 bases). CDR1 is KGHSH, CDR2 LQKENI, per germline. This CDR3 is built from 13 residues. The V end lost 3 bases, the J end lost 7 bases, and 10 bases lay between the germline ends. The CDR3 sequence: CASSPTGGQPQHF. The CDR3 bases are TGTGCCAGCTCACCTACAGGAGGGCAGCCCCAGCATTTT. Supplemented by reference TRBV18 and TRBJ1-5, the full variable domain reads NAGVMQNPRHLVRRRGQEARLRCSPMKGHSHVYWYRQLPEEGLKFMVYLQKENIIDESGMPKERFSAEFPKEGPSILRIQQVVRGDSAAYFCASSPTGGQPQHFGDGTRLSIL.

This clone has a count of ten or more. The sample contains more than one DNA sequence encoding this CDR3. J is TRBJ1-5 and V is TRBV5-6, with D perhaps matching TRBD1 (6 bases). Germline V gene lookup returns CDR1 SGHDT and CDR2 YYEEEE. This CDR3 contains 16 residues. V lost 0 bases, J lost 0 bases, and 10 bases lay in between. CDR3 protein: CASSLEGGYSNQPQHF. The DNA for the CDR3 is TGTGCCAGCAGCTTGGAAGGGGGATATAGCAATCAGCCCCAGCATTTT.

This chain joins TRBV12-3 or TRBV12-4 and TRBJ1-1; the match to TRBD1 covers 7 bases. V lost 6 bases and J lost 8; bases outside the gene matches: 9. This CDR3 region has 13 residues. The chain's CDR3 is CASRNVGQLEAFF. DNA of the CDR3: TGTGCCAGCAGGAACGTGGGACAGCTAGAAGCTTTCTTT.

The CDR3 protein is CASSGSGYNYEQYF. Here the CDR3 DNA reads TGTGCCAGCAGCGGGTCAGGGTATAACTACGAGCAGTACTTC. The gene calls are TRBV25-1 and TRBJ2-7; a weak D match, TRBD1 (5 bases). The CDR3 runs to 14 residues. With 6 bases removed from V and 3 bases from J, the gap between germline ends came to 15 bases. Per the germline V gene, CDR1 is MGHDK and CDR2 is SYGVNS.

CDR3 residues: CASSYSRGEGSYGYTF. The CDR3 bases are TGTGCCAGCAGTTACTCCCGCGGGGAAGGGAGCTATGGCTACACCTTC. The chain uses TRBV6-5 and TRBJ1-2, with unresolved D. The CDR3 loop spans 16 amino acids. V was clipped by 0 bases and J by 4 bases, with 15 bases between them. Per the germline V gene, CDR1 is MNHEY and CDR2 is SVGAGI.

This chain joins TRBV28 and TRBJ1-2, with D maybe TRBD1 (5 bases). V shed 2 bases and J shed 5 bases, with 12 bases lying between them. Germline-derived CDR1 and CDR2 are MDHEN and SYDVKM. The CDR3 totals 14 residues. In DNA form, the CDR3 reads TGTGCCAGCAGTTTACAGGGTCTTCTATATGGCTACACCTTC. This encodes CASSLQGLLYGYTF.

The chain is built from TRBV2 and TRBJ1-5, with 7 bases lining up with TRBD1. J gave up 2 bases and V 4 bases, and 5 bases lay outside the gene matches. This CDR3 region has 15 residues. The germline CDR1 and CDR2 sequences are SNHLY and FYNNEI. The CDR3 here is CASSGDRGGNQPQHF. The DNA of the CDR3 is TGTGCCAGCAGTGGGGACAGAGGAGGCAATCAGCCCCAGCATTTT.

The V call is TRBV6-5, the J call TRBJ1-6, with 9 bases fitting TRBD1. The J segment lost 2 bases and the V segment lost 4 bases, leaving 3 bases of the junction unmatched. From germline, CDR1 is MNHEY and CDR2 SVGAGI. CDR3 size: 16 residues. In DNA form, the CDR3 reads TGTGCCAGCAGTTCCGGGACAGGGCCCTATAATTCACCCCTCCACTTT. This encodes CASSSGTGPYNSPLHF.

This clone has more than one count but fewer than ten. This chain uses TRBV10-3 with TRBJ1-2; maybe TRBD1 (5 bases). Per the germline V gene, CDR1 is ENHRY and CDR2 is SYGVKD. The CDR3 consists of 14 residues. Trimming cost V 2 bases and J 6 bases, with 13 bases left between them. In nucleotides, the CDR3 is TGTGCCATCAGTGAGAGGGGTCTTGAGGATGGCTACACCTTC. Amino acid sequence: CAISERGLEDGYTF.

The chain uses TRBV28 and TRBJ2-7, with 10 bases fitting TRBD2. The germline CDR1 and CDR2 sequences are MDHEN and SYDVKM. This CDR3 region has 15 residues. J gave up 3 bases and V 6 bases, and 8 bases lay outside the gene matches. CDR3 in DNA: TGTGCCAGCAGACCGGGGGTAGCGGGAGGCTACGAGCAGTACTTC. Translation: CASRPGVAGGYEQYF.

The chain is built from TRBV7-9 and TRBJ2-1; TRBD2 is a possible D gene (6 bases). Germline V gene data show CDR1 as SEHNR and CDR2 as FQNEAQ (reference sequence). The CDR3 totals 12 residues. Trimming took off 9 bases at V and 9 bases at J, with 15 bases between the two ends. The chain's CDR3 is CASITGVGEQFF. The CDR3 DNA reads TGTGCCAGTATTACGGGAGTTGGTGAGCAGTTCTTC.

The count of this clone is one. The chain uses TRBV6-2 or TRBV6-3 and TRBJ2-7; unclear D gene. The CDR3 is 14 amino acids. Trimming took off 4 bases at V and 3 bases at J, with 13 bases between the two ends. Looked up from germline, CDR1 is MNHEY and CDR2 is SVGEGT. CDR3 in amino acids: CASSSLGTDYEQYF. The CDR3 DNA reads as TGTGCCAGCAGTTCTCTAGGAACTGACTACGAGCAGTACTTC.

CDR3 DNA: TGTGCCAGCAGCTTAGCCCCGAGCAATCAGCCCCAGCATTTT. Translated: CASSLAPSNQPQHF. V and J are TRBV5-6 and TRBJ1-5, with D uncertain. The V gene's germline CDR1 is SGHDT and CDR2 YYEEEE. The CDR3 has 14 residues. Between the trimmed V and J ends, which lost 2 bases and 1 base, there was a span of 7 bases.

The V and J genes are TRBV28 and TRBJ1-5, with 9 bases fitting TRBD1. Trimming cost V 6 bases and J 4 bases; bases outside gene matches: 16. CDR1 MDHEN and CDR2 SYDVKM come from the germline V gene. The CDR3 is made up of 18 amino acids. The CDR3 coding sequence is TGTGCCAGCAGGCTAGGGGACCCCTTCGGACAGGGGAATCAGCCCCAGCATTTT. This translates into CASRLGDPFGQGNQPQHF. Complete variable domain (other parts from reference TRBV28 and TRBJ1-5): DVKVTQSSRYLVKRTGEKVFLECVQDMDHENMFWYRQDPGLGLRLIYFSYDVKMKEKGDIPEGYSVSREKKERFSLILESASTNQTSMYLCASRLGDPFGQGNQPQHFGDGTRLSIL.

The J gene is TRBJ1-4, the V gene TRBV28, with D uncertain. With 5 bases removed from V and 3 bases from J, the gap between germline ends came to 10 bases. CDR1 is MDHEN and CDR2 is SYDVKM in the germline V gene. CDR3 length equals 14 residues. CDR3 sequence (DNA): TGTGCCAGCAGTAGCGGCGGGTCTAATGAAAAACTGTTTTTT. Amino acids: CASSSGGSNEKLFF.

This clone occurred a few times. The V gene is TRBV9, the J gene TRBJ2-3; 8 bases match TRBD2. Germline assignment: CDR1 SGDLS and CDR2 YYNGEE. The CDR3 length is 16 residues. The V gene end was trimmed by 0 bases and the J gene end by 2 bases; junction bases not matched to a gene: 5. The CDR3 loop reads CASSVEGGRHTDTQYF. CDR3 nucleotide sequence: TGTGCCAGCAGCGTAGAAGGCGGGAGGCACACAGATACGCAGTATTTT.

CDR3 nucleotide sequence: TGTGCCAGCAGCCAAGATAGTGCTTCGAGCCAGGGAGGGAACTATGGCTACACCTTC. Amino acid sequence: CASSQDSASSQGGNYGYTF. The rearrangement joins TRBV4-2 to TRBJ1-2; D might be TRBD1 (5 bases). Trimming removed 0 bases from V and 2 bases from J, with 22 bases in between. The CDR3 covers 19 residues. CDR1 and CDR2 (germline): LGHNA, YNFKEQ.

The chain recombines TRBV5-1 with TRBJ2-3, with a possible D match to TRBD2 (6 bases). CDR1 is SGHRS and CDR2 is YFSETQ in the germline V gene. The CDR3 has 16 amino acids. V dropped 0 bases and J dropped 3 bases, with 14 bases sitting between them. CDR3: CASSLDGMGRTDTQYF. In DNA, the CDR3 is TGCGCCAGCAGCTTGGATGGGATGGGGAGGACAGATACGCAGTATTTT.

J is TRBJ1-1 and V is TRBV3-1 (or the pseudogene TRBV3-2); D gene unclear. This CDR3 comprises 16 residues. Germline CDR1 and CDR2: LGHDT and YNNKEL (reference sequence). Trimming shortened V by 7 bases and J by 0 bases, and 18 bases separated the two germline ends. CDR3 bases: TGTGCCAGCACCCCCCGTGAGGGCGTTATGAACACTGAAGCTTTCTTT. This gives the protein CASTPREGVMNTEAFF.

CDR3 in amino acids: CASRQAGGRYEQYF. The CDR3 region has the DNA TGTGCCAGCAGGCAAGCAGGGGGCCGGTACGAGCAGTACTTC. The V and J genes are TRBV6-5 and TRBJ2-7; the match to TRBD1 covers 8 bases. Looked up from germline, CDR1 is MNHEY and CDR2 is SVGAGI. The CDR3 extends over 14 amino acids. V was pared by 6 bases and J by 4 bases, with 8 bases of the junction left unmatched.

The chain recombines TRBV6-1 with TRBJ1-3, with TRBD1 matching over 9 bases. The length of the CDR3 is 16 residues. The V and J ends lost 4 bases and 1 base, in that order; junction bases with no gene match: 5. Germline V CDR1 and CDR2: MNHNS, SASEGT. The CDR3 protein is CASSVLQGASGNTIYF. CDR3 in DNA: TGTGCCAGCAGTGTGTTACAGGGGGCGTCTGGAAACACCATATATTTT.

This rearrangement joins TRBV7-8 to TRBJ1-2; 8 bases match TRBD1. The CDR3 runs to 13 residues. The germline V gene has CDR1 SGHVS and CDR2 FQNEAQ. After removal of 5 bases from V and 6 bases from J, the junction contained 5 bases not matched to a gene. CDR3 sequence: CASSPRTGHGYTF. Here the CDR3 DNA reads TGTGCCAGCAGCCCGCGGACAGGGCATGGCTACACCTTC.

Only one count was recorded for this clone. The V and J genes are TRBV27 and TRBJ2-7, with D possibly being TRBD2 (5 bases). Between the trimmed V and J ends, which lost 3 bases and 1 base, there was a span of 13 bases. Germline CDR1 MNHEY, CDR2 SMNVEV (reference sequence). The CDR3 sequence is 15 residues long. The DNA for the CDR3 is TGTGCCAGCAGTTTGCGGCCCAGCGGTTCCTACGAGCAGTACTTC. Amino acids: CASSLRPSGSYEQYF.

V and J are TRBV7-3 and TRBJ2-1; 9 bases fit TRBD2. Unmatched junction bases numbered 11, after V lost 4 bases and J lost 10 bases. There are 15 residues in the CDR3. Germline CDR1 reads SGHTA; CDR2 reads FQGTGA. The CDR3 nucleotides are TGTGCCAGCAGCTCCGGGACTAGCAGAGCAGGGGAGCAGTTCTTC. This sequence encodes CASSSGTSRAGEQFF.

The DNA of the CDR3 is TGTGCCAGCAGCTTGGAAAGGTTAGCTTTCGAGCAGTACTTC. Translation gives CASSLERLAFEQYF. The chain links TRBV5-6 to TRBJ2-7, with D unresolved. The CDR3 has 14 residues. V was shortened by 0 bases and J by 6 bases, with 13 bases between the two germline ends. Germline CDR1 is SGHDT and CDR2 is YYEEEE.

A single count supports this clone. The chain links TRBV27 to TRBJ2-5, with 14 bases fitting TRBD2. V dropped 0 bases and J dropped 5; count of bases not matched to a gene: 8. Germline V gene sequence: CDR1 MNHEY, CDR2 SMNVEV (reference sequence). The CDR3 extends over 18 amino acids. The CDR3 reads CASSLSATSGGAWETQYF. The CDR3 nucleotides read TGTGCCAGCAGTTTATCGGCGACTAGCGGGGGGGCATGGGAGACCCAGTACTTC.

CDR3 coding DNA: TGTGCCAGCAGCCAAGGGGGGTTTAGCGGGAGGAGGGAGGCCAAAAACATTCAGTACTTC. This codes for CASSQGGFSGRREAKNIQYF. The chain uses TRBV4-2 and TRBJ2-4; 10 bases align to TRBD2. Losses at the gene ends were 1 base for V and 1 base for J; bases not matched to a gene: 13. This CDR3 spans 20 amino acids. In germline, CDR1 is LGHNA, CDR2 YNFKEQ.